This TCR beta chain was obtained from a study of blood T cell repertoires in COVID-19. Study context: T cells, B-cell-depleted T cells, or PBMCs provided the cDNA or gDNA that served as material.

Germline V CDR1 and CDR2: SGHRS, YFSETQ. Trimming removed 2 bases from V and 5 bases from J; junction bases left unmatched: 6. The CDR3 loop spans 15 amino acids. Per the original methods: For nucleated cells, counts were estimated from reference gene primer amplification. The assay was immunoSEQ multiplex PCR, and TCRdb's table has in-frame clones only and misses some. D and trimming were read from the DNA, whereas the V and J calls and clone size are those reported in that table. This sample has over 200,000 clones, with about nine tenths found just once. Participant ages covered about 18 to 100 years across 24 US areas. All recovered Cohort 3 donors got two negative PCRs, got clearance, or saw symptom resolution.

The TCR was taken from a man aged 18 to 35 who had recovered from COVID-19. Material for sequencing was PBMCs or T cells enriched from blood (not recorded which). The chain couples TRBV5-1 to TRBJ1-1; 10 nucleotides match TRBD1. The CDR3 coding sequence is TGCGCCAGCAGCTTATCGACAGGGGGCGCGACTGAAGCTTTCTTT. Protein product: CASSLSTGGATEAFF.